This T cell receptor beta chain derives from a study of identical twins. General study findings and limits: Zero-insertion analyses were open to partial confounding by invariant MAIT and iNKT cells. Beta clonotypes that were abundant in cord blood contained fewer insertions, a pattern absent from memory repertoires.

CDR1 and CDR2 from the germline V gene are MNHEY and SMNVEV (reference sequence). V shed 0 bases and J shed 11 bases, with 16 bases lying between them. The length of the CDR3 is 14 residues. TCRdb itself ran the 5' RACE reads through MiXCR, one entry per CDR3 protein. The sample has 1,800,000 or so distinct CDR3 sequences, roughly 35% seen once. This clonotype showed up just a few times. The antigen is not known. The V call is TRBV27, the J call TRBJ1-1; the D gene is possibly TRBD1 (5 bases). The TCR comes from a newborn girl in good health. The sample comprised cord blood. CDR3 sequence (DNA): TGTGCCAGCAGTTTATCCTACTGGGGCCCCGACGCTTTCTTT. The encoded protein is CASSLSYWGPDAFF.